This T cell receptor (beta chain) was profiled in a study of cytomegalovirus exposure and HLA in healthy donors. Regarding the study as a whole: About 87% or about 30% of the time was how often most TCR beta V segments were productive, according to an earlier analysis. Later analysis identified several of the most significant clusters that appeared linked to common viral pathogens.

The CDR3 runs to 11 residues. Per the germline V gene, CDR1 is LNHNV and CDR2 is YYDKDF (reference sequence). The J segment lost 7 bases and the V segment lost 9 bases, leaving 5 bases of the junction unmatched. About this clone: What it binds is not known.

The primer mix had 60 Vbeta and 13 Jbeta primers. The assay was immunoSEQ multiplex PCR, and TCRdb's table has in-frame clones only and misses some. The table includes under 200,000 clones, approximately 84% detected once. The sequence was obtained from a man aged 25-45 years in good health and CMV-seronegative. J is TRBJ2-7 and V is TRBV15, with TRBD1 matching over 8 bases. Specimen: PBMCs. Here the CDR3 DNA reads TGTGCCACAGGACAGGGAAGGGAGCAGTACTTC. Protein product: CATGQGREQYF.